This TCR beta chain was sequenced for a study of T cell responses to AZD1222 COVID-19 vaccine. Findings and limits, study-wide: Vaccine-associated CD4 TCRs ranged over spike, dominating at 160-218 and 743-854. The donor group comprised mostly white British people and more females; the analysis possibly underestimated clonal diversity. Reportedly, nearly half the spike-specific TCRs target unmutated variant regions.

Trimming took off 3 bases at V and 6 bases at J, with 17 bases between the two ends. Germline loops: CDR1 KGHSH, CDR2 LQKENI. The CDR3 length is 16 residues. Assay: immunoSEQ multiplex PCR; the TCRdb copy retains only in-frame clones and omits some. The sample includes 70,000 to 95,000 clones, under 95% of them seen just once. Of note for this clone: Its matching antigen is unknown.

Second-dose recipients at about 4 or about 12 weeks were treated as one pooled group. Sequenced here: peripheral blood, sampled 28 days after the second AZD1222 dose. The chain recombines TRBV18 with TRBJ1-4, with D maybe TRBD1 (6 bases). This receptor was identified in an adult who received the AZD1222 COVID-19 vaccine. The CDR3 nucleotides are TGTGCCAGCTCACCCACACGTCGGGGGCTGGATGAAAAACTGTTTTTT. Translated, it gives CASSPTRRGLDEKLFF. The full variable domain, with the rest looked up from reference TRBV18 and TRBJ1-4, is NAGVMQNPRHLVRRRGQEARLRCSPMKGHSHVYWYRQLPEEGLKFMVYLQKENIIDESGMPKERFSAEFPKEGPSILRIQQVVRGDSAAYFCASSPTRRGLDEKLFFGSGTQLSVL.